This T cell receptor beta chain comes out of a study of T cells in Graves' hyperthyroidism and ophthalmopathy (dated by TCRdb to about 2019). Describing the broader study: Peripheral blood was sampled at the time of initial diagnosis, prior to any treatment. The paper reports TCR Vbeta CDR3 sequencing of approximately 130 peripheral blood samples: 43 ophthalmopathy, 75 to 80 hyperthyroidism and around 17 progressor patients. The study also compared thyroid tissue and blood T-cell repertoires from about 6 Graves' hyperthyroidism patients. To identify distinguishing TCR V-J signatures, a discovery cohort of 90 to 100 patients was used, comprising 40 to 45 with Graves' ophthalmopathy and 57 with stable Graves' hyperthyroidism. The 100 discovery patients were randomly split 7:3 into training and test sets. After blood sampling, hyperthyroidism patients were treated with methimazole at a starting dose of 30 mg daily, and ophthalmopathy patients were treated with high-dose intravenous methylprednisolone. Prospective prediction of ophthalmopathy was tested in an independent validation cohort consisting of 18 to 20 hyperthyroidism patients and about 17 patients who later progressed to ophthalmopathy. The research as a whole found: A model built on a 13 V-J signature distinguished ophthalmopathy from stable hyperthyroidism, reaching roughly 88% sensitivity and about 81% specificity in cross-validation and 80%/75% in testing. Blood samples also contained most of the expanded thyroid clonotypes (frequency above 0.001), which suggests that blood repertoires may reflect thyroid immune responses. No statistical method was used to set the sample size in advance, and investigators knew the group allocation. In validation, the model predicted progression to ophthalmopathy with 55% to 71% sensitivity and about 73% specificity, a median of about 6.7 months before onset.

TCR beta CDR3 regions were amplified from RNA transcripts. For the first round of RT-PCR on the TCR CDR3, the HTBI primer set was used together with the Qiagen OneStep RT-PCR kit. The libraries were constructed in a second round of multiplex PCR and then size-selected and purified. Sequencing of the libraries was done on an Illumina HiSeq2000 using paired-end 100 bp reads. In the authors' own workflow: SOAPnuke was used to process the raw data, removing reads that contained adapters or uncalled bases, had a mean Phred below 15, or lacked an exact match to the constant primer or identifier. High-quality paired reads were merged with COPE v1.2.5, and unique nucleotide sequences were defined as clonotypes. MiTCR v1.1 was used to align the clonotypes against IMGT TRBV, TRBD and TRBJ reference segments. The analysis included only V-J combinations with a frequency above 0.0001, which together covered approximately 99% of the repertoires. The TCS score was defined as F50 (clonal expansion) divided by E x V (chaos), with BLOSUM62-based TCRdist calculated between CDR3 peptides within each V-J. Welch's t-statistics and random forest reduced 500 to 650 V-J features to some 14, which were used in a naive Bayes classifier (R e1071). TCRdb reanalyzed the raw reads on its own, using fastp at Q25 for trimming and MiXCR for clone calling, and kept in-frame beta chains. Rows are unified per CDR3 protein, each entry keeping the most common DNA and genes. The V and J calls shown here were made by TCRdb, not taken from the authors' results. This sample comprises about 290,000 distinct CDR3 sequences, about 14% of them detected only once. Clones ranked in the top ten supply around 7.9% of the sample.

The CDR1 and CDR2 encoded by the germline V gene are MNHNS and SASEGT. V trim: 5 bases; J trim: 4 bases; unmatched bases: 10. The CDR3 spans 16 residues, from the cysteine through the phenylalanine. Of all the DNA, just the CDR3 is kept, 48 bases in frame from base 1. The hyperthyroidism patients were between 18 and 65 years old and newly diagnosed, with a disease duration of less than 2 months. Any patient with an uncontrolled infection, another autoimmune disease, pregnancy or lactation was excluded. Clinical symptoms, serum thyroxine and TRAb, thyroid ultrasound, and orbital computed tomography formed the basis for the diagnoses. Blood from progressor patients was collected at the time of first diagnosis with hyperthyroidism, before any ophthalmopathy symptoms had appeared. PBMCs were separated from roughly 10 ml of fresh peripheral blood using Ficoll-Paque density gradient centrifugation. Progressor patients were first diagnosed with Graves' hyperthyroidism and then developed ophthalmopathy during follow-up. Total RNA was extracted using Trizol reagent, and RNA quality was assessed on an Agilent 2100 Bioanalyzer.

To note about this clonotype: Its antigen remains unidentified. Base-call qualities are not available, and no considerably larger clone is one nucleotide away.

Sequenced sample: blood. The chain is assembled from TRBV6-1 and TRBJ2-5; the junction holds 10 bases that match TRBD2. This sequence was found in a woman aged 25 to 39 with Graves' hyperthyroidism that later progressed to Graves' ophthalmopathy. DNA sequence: TGTGCCAGCAGTTCTCCAGCGGGAGGGGGGCCAGAGACCCAGTACTTC. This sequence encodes CASSSPAGGGPETQYF.